This section outlines one T cell receptor (beta chain) sequence together with its context. This sample was included in a study of blood T cell repertoires in COVID-19. About the research overall: Material from acute and convalescent COVID-19 was sourced from the United States, Italy and Spain. The analysed material was cDNA or gDNA that came from T cells, B-cell-depleted T cells, or PBMCs.

Methods used by the authors: Cell counts per sample came from amplifying reference gene primers. Sequencing was performed with immunoSEQ multiplex PCR; in TCRdb, only in-frame clones are kept and a portion is missing. The V and J calls and the clone size are those of that table, but D and trimming were determined from the DNA. The sample yields approximately 230,000 clones, about 88% seen once. The junction had 8 bases not matched to a gene; V was cut back by 0 bases and J by 3 bases. CDR3 size: 16 residues. Germline V gene lookup returns CDR1 LGHDT and CDR2 YNNKEL (reference sequence). This TCR derives from a woman between 40 and 55 years old who had recovered from COVID-19. Sequenced input: peripheral blood. The chain is built from TRBV3-1 (or the pseudogene TRBV3-2) and TRBJ2-7, with TRBD1 identical over 7 bases. CDR3 bases: TGTGCCAGCAGCCAAGATACAGGGGACATGGTCTACGAGCAGTACTTC. It encodes CASSQDTGDMVYEQYF.